The rows below give T cell receptor beta chains drawn from one sample of a study of T-cell reconstitution after alpha-beta-depleted transplantation in children. TCRdb fed the PCR reads into MiXCR, producing one record per CDR3 protein. Here the sample spans almost 400,000 distinct CDR3 sequences, roughly 20% being singletons. The sequences come from PBMCs from the stem cell graft donor, collected from the stem cell graft. Receptors were obtained from a human donor who donated a stem cell graft to a child with acute myeloid leukemia. CDR3s include the opening cysteine and the closing phenylalanine or tryptophan. Each record gives: clone size, D gene, V gene, J gene, CDR3 DNA, CDR3 protein. A D gene is named only where the DNA matches it firmly. Clone size is shown for a subset of rows, as once, few, many or a class of expanded clone.

clone_size: many; d_call: TRBD1; v_call: TRBV29-1; j_call: TRBJ2-4; cdr3_nt: TGCAGCGTTGGCCTCGACAGGGTTCAGTACTTC; cdr3_aa: CSVGLDRVQYF
clone_size: many; d_call: NA; v_call: TRBV10-3; j_call: TRBJ1-2; cdr3_nt: TGTGCCATCAGTGAGTCAGGCAACTATGGCTACACCTTC; cdr3_aa: CAISESGNYGYTF
clone_size: many; d_call: TRBD2; v_call: TRBV20-1; j_call: TRBJ2-1; cdr3_nt: TGCAGTGCTAGTCGGACTAGCAGTGAGCAGTTCTTC; cdr3_aa: CSASRTSSEQFF
clone_size: NA; d_call: TRBD1; v_call: TRBV25-1; j_call: TRBJ2-7; cdr3_nt: TGTGCCAGCAGCGGACCGGACAGGGGTGCCACCTACGAGCAGTACTTC; cdr3_aa: CASSGPDRGATYEQYF
clone_size: few; d_call: NA; v_call: TRBV28; j_call: TRBJ2-1; cdr3_nt: TGTGCCAGCAGCCACGGACAGTACAATGAGCAGTTCTTC; cdr3_aa: CASSHGQYNEQFF
clone_size: many; d_call: NA; v_call: TRBV24-1; j_call: TRBJ2-1; cdr3_nt: TGTGCCACCAGTGATTTGCCCTCCGACAATGAGCAGTTCTTC; cdr3_aa: CATSDLPSDNEQFF
clone_size: NA; d_call: NA; v_call: TRBV29-1; j_call: TRBJ1-1; cdr3_nt: TGCAGCGTTGAACCTCGGACTGCGAACACTGAAGCTTTCTTT; cdr3_aa: CSVEPRTANTEAFF
clone_size: many; d_call: NA; v_call: TRBV20-1; j_call: TRBJ2-7; cdr3_nt: TGCAGTGCTACGCAGAGTGGGTCCTACGAGCAGTACTTC; cdr3_aa: CSATQSGSYEQYF
clone_size: NA; d_call: TRBD1; v_call: TRBV12-3/TRBV12-4; j_call: TRBJ2-2; cdr3_nt: TGTGCCAGCAGTTTCTACAGGGGAACCGGGGAGCTGTTTTTT; cdr3_aa: CASSFYRGTGELFF
clone_size: many; d_call: NA; v_call: TRBV10-3; j_call: TRBJ2-1; cdr3_nt: TGTGCCATCAGTGAGACGGAATTGACTAGGAGTTCCTACAATGAGCAGTTCTTC; cdr3_aa: CAISETELTRSSYNEQFF
clone_size: NA; d_call: NA; v_call: TRBV5-1; j_call: TRBJ2-1; cdr3_nt: TGCGCCAGCCACCTGAACCCCTCGGTAACGGGAGTGGGGAATGAGCAGTTCTTC; cdr3_aa: CASHLNPSVTGVGNEQFF
clone_size: many; d_call: NA; v_call: TRBV6-5; j_call: TRBJ2-5; cdr3_nt: TGTGCCAGCAGTTACGTGGGGCCAGGGCAAGAGACCCAGTACTTC; cdr3_aa: CASSYVGPGQETQYF
clone_size: many; d_call: TRBD1; v_call: TRBV25-1; j_call: TRBJ1-6; cdr3_nt: TGTGCCAGCAGTGACACGACGGGACAGGTGATTAATTCACCCCTCCACTTT; cdr3_aa: CASSDTTGQVINSPLHF
clone_size: many; d_call: TRBD2; v_call: TRBV7-2; j_call: TRBJ2-1; cdr3_nt: TGTGCCAGCAGCTTAAGAGCGGGACCCTACAATGAGCAGTTCTTC; cdr3_aa: CASSLRAGPYNEQFF
clone_size: NA; d_call: NA; v_call: TRBV6-1; j_call: TRBJ2-1; cdr3_nt: TGTGCCAGCACCTCAGTGACAGGGACTTACAATGAGCAGTTCTTC; cdr3_aa: CASTSVTGTYNEQFF
clone_size: few; d_call: NA; v_call: TRBV4-1; j_call: TRBJ2-1; cdr3_nt: TGCGCCAGCAGCCTCACCATGGGGGGCAATGAGCAGTTCTTC; cdr3_aa: CASSLTMGGNEQFF
clone_size: NA; d_call: TRBD2; v_call: TRBV5-1; j_call: TRBJ2-1; cdr3_nt: TGCGCCAGCACAGCGGGAGGGGAATACAATGAGCAGTTCTTC; cdr3_aa: CASTAGGEYNEQFF
clone_size: many; d_call: NA; v_call: TRBV6-5; j_call: TRBJ2-5; cdr3_nt: TGTGCCAGCAGTTATAACCAAGAGACCCAGTACTTC; cdr3_aa: CASSYNQETQYF
clone_size: NA; d_call: TRBD1; v_call: TRBV19; j_call: TRBJ2-7; cdr3_nt: TGTGCCAGTAGTATAAAGGGACAGGGGGCCTACGAGCAGTACTTC; cdr3_aa: CASSIKGQGAYEQYF